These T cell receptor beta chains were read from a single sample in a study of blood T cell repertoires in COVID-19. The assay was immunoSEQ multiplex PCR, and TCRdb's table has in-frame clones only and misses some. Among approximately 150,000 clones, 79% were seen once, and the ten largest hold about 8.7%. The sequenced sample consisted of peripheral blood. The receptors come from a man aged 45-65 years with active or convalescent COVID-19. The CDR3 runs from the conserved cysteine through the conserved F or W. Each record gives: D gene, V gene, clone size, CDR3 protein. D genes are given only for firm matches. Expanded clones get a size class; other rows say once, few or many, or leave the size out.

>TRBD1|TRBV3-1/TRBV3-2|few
CASTPANRGSGANVLTF
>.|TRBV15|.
CATSRDLAEGRDEQYF
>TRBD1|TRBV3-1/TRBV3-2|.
CASSPGTGDGNTIYF
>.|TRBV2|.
CASSYGLGETQYF
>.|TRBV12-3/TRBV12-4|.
CASSQGVNEAFF
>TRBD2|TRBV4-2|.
CASSQDGTSGRGELFF
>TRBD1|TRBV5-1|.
CASSLGTGALYGYTF
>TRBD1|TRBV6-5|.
CASSYWDRGAYGYTF
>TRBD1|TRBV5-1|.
CASSLNRMTGGLDTEAFF
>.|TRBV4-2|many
CASSQDLAAVNYEQYF
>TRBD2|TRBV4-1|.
CASSHPSGRSYNEQFF
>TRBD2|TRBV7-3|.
CASSLLGGSYEQYF
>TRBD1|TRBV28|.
CASSSVKTGGDEQYF
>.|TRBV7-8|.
CASSLDGGAGGYTF
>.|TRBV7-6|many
CASSETISSYEQYF
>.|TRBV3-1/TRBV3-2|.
CASSRSETSYEQYF
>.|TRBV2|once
CASSPQGTPGELFF
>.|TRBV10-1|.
CASSDGQGYEQYF
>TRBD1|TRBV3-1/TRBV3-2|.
CASSQADRGHTEAFF
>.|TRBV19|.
CASSPQRTGIEQFF
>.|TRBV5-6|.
CASSLGLGDTEAFF
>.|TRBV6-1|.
CASSEALRQANYGYTF
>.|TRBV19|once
CASRLGTRDQPQHF
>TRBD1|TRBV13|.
CASSLEGGAQTQYF
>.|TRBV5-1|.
CASSLGVQEEKLFF
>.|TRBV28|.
CASSLGQYNYGYTF
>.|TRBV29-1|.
CSVEGGRGGGEQFF
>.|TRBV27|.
CASSFLMRTDTQYF
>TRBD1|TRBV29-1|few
CSVEDWGQGSDTQYF
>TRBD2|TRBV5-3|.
CARSLYRLGGKLSSYNEQFF
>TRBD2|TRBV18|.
CASSWTAGVGETQYF
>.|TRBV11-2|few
CASSLAGGGLNYGYTF
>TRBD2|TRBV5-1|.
CASSLAGLAGFDEQFF
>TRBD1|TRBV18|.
CASSPTGTGLNTEAFF
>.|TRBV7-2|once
CASSLIGGPNAGELFF
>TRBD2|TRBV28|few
CASSYRLAGLQETQYF
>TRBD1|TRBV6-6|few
CASRPGTANTGELFF
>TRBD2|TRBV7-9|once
CASSLVLADSTDTQYF
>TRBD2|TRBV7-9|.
CASSLSKLAGGEQYF
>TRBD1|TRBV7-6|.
CASSLWRDSPYGYTF
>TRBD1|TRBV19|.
CASSPGQGYYEQYF
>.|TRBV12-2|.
CASRFLQGHYGYTF
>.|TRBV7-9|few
CASSPNQDTQYF
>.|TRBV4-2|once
CASSQRGSYGYTF
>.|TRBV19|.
CASMESGETQYF
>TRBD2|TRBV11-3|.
CASSLGVAGVDEQFF
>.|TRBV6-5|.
CASLQRGWNSPLHF
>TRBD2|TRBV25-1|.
CASSGPSGRQFF
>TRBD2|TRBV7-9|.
CASSLTGTSGRQNNEQFF
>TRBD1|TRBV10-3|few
CATNTGQGVVGGYTF
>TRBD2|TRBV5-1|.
CASSLSGSLTTDTQYF
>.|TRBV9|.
CASSVAILSTDTQYF
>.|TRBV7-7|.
CATQDKDYGYTF
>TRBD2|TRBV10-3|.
CAIKGIAGDTGELFF
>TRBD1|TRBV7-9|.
CASSLPPTQGNYGYTF
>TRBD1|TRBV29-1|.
CSAGQARDQPQHF
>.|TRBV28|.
CASRLARGLYEKLFF
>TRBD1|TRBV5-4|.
CASSPWHGGGTGTYEQYF
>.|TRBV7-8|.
CASSLELVWFSTDTQYF
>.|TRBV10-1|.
CASSDPFYRVAGNTIYF